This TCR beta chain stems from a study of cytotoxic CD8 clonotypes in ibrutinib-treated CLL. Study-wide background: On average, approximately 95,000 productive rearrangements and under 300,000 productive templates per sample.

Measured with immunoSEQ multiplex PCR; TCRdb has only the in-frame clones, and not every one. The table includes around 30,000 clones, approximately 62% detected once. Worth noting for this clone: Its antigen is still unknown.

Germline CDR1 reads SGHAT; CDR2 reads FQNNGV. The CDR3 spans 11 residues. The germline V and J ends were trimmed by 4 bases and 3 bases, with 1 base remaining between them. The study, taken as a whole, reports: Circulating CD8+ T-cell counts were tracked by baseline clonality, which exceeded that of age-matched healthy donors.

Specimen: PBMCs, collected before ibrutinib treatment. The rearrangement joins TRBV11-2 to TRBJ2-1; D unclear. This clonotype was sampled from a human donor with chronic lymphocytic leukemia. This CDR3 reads CASSYYNEQFF. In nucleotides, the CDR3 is TGTGCCAGCAGCTACTACAATGAGCAGTTCTTC. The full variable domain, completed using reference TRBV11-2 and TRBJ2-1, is EAGVAQSPRYKIIEKRQSVAFWCNPISGHATLYWYQQILGQGPKLLIQFQNNGVVDDSQLPKDRFSAERLKGVDSTLKIQPAKLEDSAVYLCASSYYNEQFFGPGTRLTVL.